Listed here are 20 T cell receptor beta chains from one sample, sequenced in a study of shared clonotypes between healthy human individuals. Generated by immunoSEQ multiplex PCR, the TCRdb table keeps only in-frame clones and is missing some. Among more than 900,000 clones listed, 75% to 80% were seen once. Sequenced sample: memory CD4+ T cells from PBMCs. As to subset: CD45RA-negative fraction. Receptor source: a man younger than 30 in good health. Some clones in this sample may be carry-over from other donors' samples.

The CDR3 nucleotides are TGTGCCAGCAGCTTTATCCTCAAGGGATCCTACGAGCAGTACTTC. Translating gives CASSFILKGSYEQYF. The chain couples TRBV7-7 to TRBJ2-7; D gene uncertain. The V gene lost 3 bases and the J gene lost 1 base, with 13 bases spanning the gap. Germline V gene lookup returns CDR1 SSHAT and CDR2 FNYEAQ (reference sequence). This CDR3 has 15 residues.

The chain carries TRBV4-1 and TRBJ2-7; D is unclear. CDR1 MGHRA and CDR2 YSYEKL come from the germline V gene. Trimming left V 4 bases short and J 2 bases short, with 12 bases between. This CDR3 has 14 amino acids. The CDR3 nucleotides are TGCGCCAGCAGCCTCAAGGTGGGAACCTACGAGCAGTACTTC. Encoded protein: CASSLKVGTYEQYF.

The V gene is TRBV10-3, the J gene TRBJ1-5; D perhaps matches TRBD1 (5 bases). The CDR3 has 12 residues. V lost 11 bases, J lost 4 bases, and 12 bases lay in between. Germline lookup yields CDR1 ENHRY and CDR2 SYGVKD. The CDR3 DNA follows: TGTGCCTCCACTGAGGGGAATCAGCCCCAGCATTTT. The encoded protein is CASTEGNQPQHF.

J is TRBJ2-7 and V is TRBV18; D unclear. The germline gives CDR1 KGHSH, CDR2 LQKENI. This CDR3 has 14 residues. The germline V and J ends were trimmed by 3 bases and 7 bases, with 16 bases remaining between them. The CDR3 nucleotides are TGTGCCAGCTCACCCATCGGACGCTCATGGGAGCAGTACTTC. Translating gives CASSPIGRSWEQYF.

The rearrangement links TRBV5-1 to TRBJ2-1; D may correspond to TRBD1 or TRBD2 (5 bases each). V gave up 0 bases and J gave up 9 bases, with 16 bases separating them. There are 15 residues in the CDR3. From germline, CDR1 is SGHRS and CDR2 YFSETQ. CDR3 sequence reads: CASSLATGTSAEQFF. CDR3 bases: TGCGCCAGCAGCTTGGCAACCGGGACGTCGGCTGAGCAGTTCTTC.

V usage is TRBV27 and J usage is TRBJ1-2; maybe TRBD1 (6 bases). Trimming took off 5 bases at V and 3 bases at J, with 16 bases between the two ends. The germline gives CDR1 MNHEY, CDR2 SMNVEV (reference sequence). The CDR3 is made up of 15 amino acids. The CDR3 DNA is TGTGCCAGCAGTCCCACGACCGGGGGGCACTATGGCTACACCTTC. Amino acids: CASSPTTGGHYGYTF.

The sample holds many counts of this clone. The same CDR3 also results from other DNA sequences found in this sample. The chain uses TRBV29-1 and TRBJ1-1; the match to TRBD1 covers 7 bases. The CDR3 spans 12 residues. The V segment lost 6 bases and the J segment 5 bases; nucleotides outside the gene matches: 6. Germline V lookup: CDR1 SQVTM, CDR2 ANQGSEA. Written as DNA, the CDR3 is TGCAGCGTGGAGCCAGGGGGAACTGAAGCTTTCTTT. It yields the protein CSVEPGGTEAFF.

As for this clone: This may be a read error, as it is one base from a much larger clone. J is TRBJ1-1 and V is TRBV6-5; no reliable D call. CDR3 length: 13 residues. Germline CDR1 and CDR2: MNHEY and SVGAGI. Trimming stripped 6 bases from V and 4 bases from J, with 12 bases between. The CDR3 here is CASSTEGSTEAFF. CDR3 nucleotide sequence: TGTGCCAGCAGCACCGAAGGGTCCACTGAAGCTTTCTTT.

This chain joins TRBV5-1 and TRBJ1-4, with unresolved D. Trimming stripped 2 bases from V and 8 bases from J, with 10 bases between. Germline V gives CDR1 SGHRS, CDR2 YFSETQ. The CDR3 has 13 amino acids. The CDR3 sequence: CASSLNGGEKLFF. For the CDR3, the DNA is TGCGCCAGCAGCTTAAATGGAGGGGAAAAACTGTTTTTT.

The J gene is TRBJ2-7, the V gene TRBV5-4; D ambiguous. V lost 1 base, J lost 1 base, and 6 bases lay in between. CDR1 SGHNT and CDR2 YYREEE come from the germline V gene (reference sequence). The CDR3 spans 13 residues. CDR3 residues: CASSLLGSYEQYF. The CDR3, as DNA: TGTGCCAGCAGCTTGCTGGGTTCCTACGAGCAGTACTTC.

This sequence joins TRBV5-1 and TRBJ2-5; D gene unclear. The germline V and J ends were trimmed by 0 bases and 5 bases, with 11 bases remaining between them. The CDR3 sequence is 14 residues long. The germline CDR1 and CDR2 sequences are SGHRS and YFSETQ. The CDR3 region has the DNA TGCGCCAGCAGCTTGGTGGTGGGCAAGGAGACCCAGTACTTC. Protein product: CASSLVVGKETQYF.

About this clone: This likely traces to a read error, being one base from a far larger clone. In the same sample, other DNA sequences code for this CDR3. The CDR3 reads CAWNDAETQYF. The DNA of the CDR3 is TGTGCCTGGAACGACGCGGAGACCCAATACTTC. The genes are TRBV30 and TRBJ2-5; D remains ambiguous. The CDR3 spans 11 residues. In germline, CDR1 is GTSNPN, CDR2 SVGIG (reference sequence).

This chain links TRBV5-1 with TRBJ2-1; TRBD2 matches 10 bases. CDR3 size: 16 residues. With 0 bases clipped from V and 8 bases from J, the junction kept 8 bases outside the gene matches. Germline CDR1 and CDR2: SGHRS and YFSETQ. The CDR3 spells CASSLGASGSLHEQFF. CDR3 bases: TGCGCCAGCAGCTTGGGGGCTAGCGGGAGTCTCCATGAGCAGTTCTTC.

Comment on this clone: The sample holds other DNA sequences that translate to the same CDR3. V and J are TRBV7-3 and TRBJ2-7, with D possibly matching TRBD1 (7 bases). V gave up 5 bases and J gave up 4 bases, with 12 bases separating them. This CDR3 contains 13 residues. The germline V gene encodes CDR1 SGHTA and CDR2 FQGTGA. The CDR3 loop is CASSPQGGYEQYF. The CDR3 DNA sequence: TGTGCCAGCAGCCCTCAGGGGGGATACGAGCAGTACTTC.

V usage is TRBV5-1 and J usage is TRBJ2-7, with D possibly matching TRBD2 (5 bases). Trimming stripped 2 bases from V and 3 bases from J, with 6 bases between. There are 12 residues in the CDR3. From germline, CDR1 is SGHRS and CDR2 YFSETQ. The CDR3 region has the DNA TGCGCCAGCAGCTTCGACTACTACGAGCAGTACTTC. Translation: CASSFDYYEQYF.

The chain combines TRBV18 with TRBJ2-7, with 7 bases matching TRBD1. Germline V lookup: CDR1 KGHSH, CDR2 LQKENI. CDR3 length: 17 residues. V dropped 1 base and J dropped 3; count of bases not matched to a gene: 12. Written as DNA, the CDR3 is TGTGCCAGCTCACCACGAGGTCAAGGGACAGCTAACTACGAGCAGTACTTC. Encoded protein: CASSPRGQGTANYEQYF. Variable domain in full (rest from reference TRBV18 and TRBJ2-7): NAGVMQNPRHLVRRRGQEARLRCSPMKGHSHVYWYRQLPEEGLKFMVYLQKENIIDESGMPKERFSAEFPKEGPSILRIQQVVRGDSAAYFCASSPRGQGTANYEQYFGPGTRLTVT.

The chain combines TRBV2 with TRBJ1-2, with a weak D call TRBD1 (5 bases). The germline gives CDR1 SNHLY, CDR2 FYNNEI. The CDR3 is made up of 16 amino acids. The ends were cut back, 6 bases at V and 8 bases at J, with 25 bases in the middle. The CDR3, as DNA: TGTGCCAGCAGACCCATCAGACAGCGTCTGATAGTCGGCTACACCTTC. Its translation: CASRPIRQRLIVGYTF.

The V and J genes are TRBV4-1 and TRBJ1-4, with no clear D. The CDR3 runs 15 residues. V lost 3 bases and J lost 4, with 12 bases in between. Germline values: CDR1 MGHRA, CDR2 YSYEKL. The CDR3 DNA is TGCGCCAGCAGCCACTTAGCCAGGATTAATGAAAAACTGTTTTTT. It is translated as CASSHLARINEKLFF.

The chain couples TRBV10-3 to TRBJ2-1, with D perhaps matching TRBD1 or TRBD2 (5 bases each). CDR1 and CDR2 (germline): ENHRY, SYGVKD. The CDR3 spans 14 residues. Trimming stripped 4 bases from V and 8 bases from J, with 15 bases between. The CDR3 loop reads CAISGSGTPHEQFF. In DNA, the CDR3 is TGTGCCATCAGTGGATCCGGGACCCCCCATGAGCAGTTCTTC.

The chain recombines TRBV14 with TRBJ1-4; D is unclear. V was shortened by 5 bases and J by 4 bases, with 14 bases between the two germline ends. The CDR3 runs to 15 residues. CDR1 is SGHDN and CDR2 is FVKESK in the germline V gene. This CDR3 is CASSAKLPLNEKLFF. CDR3 nucleotides: TGTGCCAGCAGCGCGAAGTTACCGCTTAATGAAAAACTGTTTTTT.